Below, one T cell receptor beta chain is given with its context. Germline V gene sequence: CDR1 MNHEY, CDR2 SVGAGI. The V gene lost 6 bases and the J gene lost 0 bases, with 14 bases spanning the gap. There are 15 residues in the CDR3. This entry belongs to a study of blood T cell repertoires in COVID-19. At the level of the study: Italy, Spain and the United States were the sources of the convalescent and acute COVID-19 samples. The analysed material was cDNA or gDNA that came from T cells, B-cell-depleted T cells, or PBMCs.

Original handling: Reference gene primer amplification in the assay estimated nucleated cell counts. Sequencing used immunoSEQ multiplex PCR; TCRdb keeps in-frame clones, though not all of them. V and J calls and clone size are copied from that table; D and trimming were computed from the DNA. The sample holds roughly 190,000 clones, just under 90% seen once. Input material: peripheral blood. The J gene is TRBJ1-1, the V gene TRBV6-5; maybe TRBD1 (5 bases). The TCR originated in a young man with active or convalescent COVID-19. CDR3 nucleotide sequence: TGTGCCAGCAGATCAGACGGGGGTATGAACACTGAAGCTTTCTTT. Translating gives CASRSDGGMNTEAFF.